This TCR beta chain was recorded in a study of cytotoxic CD8 clonotypes in ibrutinib-treated CLL. Study as a whole: Response was recorded as partial in some 24 patients and complete in 2; at median around 68 months, approximately 14 remained remitted and some 12 had progressed. Overall study findings and caveats: Upon ibrutinib response clonality rose, and upon progression it fell back toward baseline.

Some clones are missing from TCRdb's copy, which holds only in-frame ones; the method was immunoSEQ multiplex PCR. Of some 30,000 clones in the sample, 75% to 80% are singletons; the top ten hold 45% to 65%. Concerning this clone itself: Its antigen remains unidentified.

The ends were cut back, 2 bases at V and 10 bases at J, with 14 bases in the middle. CDR1 is MNHEY, CDR2 SVGAGI, per germline. This CDR3 is 13 amino acids long. Sequenced here: PBMCs, sampled after 36 months of ibrutinib treatment. This sequence originates from a human donor with chronic lymphocytic leukemia. This rearrangement joins TRBV6-5 to TRBJ1-1; tentatively, D is TRBD1 (5 bases). CDR3 region: CASSYGPPDRAFF. The CDR3 nucleotides read TGTGCCAGCAGTTACGGACCCCCCGACAGAGCTTTCTTT.